This TCR beta chain appears in the sequencing data of a study of CD8 T cells in ankylosing spondylitis. Study results and caveats: The disease-linked clones had a CD8+ phenotype and low blood frequencies. Made up of about eight highly homologous variants, a TCR beta motif appeared characteristic of ankylosing spondylitis blood.

With respect to this clonotype: Its antigen is still unknown.

Molecular-barcoded quantitative 5'-RACE produced these TCR beta libraries. TCRdb re-called the 5' RACE reads with MiXCR, one entry per CDR3 protein. The data contain some 200,000 distinct CDR3 sequences, just under 7.5% of them singletons. The CDR3 covers 15 residues. CDR1 is MDHEN and CDR2 is SYDVKM in the germline V gene. V was shortened by 6 bases and J by 1 base, with 12 bases between the two germline ends. Sequenced input: blood, either unsorted or a sorted T cell fraction (not recorded which). The TCR comes from a male donor with ankylosing spondylitis. This sequence joins TRBV28 and TRBJ2-2; weak D call: TRBD2 (5 bases). The CDR3 spells CASRTQRRNTGELFF. In DNA form, the CDR3 reads TGTGCCAGCAGGACTCAGCGGAGGAACACCGGGGAGCTGTTTTTT.